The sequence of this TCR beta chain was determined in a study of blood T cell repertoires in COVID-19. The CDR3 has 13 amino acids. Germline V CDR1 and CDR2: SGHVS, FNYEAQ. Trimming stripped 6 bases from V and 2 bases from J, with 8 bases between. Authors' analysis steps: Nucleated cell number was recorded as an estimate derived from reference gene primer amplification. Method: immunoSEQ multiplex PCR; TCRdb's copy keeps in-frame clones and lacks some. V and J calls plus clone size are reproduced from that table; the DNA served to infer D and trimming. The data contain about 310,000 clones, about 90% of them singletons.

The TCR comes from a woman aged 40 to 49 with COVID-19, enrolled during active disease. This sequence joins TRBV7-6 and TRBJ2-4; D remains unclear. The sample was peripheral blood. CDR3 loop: CASSLSSKNIQYF. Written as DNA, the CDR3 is TGTGCCAGCAGTTTGAGTTCCAAAAACATTCAGTACTTC.